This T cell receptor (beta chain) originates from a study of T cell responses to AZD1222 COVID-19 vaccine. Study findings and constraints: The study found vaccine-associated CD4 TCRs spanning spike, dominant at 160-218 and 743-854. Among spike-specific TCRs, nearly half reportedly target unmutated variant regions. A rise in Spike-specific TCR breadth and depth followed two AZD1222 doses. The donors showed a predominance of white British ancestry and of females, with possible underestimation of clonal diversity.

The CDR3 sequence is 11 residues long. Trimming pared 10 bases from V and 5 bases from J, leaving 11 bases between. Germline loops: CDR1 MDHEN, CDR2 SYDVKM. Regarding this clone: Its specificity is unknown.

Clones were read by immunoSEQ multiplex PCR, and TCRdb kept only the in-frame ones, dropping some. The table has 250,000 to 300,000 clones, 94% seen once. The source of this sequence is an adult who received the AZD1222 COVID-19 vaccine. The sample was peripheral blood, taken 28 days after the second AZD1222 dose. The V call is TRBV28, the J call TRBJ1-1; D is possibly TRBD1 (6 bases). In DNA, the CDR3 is TGTGCCACCAGGGGAGAAACTGAAGCTTTCTTT. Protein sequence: CATRGETEAFF.